These 5 T cell receptor beta chains originate from one sample sequenced in a study of tumor-infiltrating lymphocytes in primary liver carcinoma. cDNA specific to TCR beta was made from roughly 500 ng of total RNA, with a constant-region primer employed for priming. Slightly modified ARM-PCR served as the procedure for the TCR beta libraries. These libraries came from three rounds of nested multiplex PCR. In the first two PCR rounds, TRBV1-TRBV30 forward primers were paired with a C-beta reverse primer, and each round lasted around 10 cycles. TCRdb reanalysed the multiplex PCR reads using MiXCR and keeps one entry per CDR3 protein. In the table there are about 200,000 distinct CDR3 sequences, roughly two thirds of which are singletons. They got blood RNA out of unsorted whole blood and also pulled out germline DNA. Sequencing input: peripheral blood. Source of these receptors: a woman aged 60-75 years with primary liver carcinoma and hepatitis B virus infection.

The V and J genes are TRBV5-5 and TRBJ1-5, with D possibly matching TRBD1 (5 bases). Germline V CDR1 and CDR2: SGHKS, YYEKEE (reference sequence). The V end was cut by 4 bases, the J end by 2 bases, with 10 bases between. The CDR3 spans 14 residues. Written as DNA, the CDR3 is TGTGCCAGCAGCATCAGGGCCCGCAATCAGCCCCAGCATTTT. It translates to CASSIRARNQPQHF. Using reference TRBV5-5 and TRBJ1-5 for the parts outside the CDR3, the full variable domain is DAGVTQSPTHLIKTRGQQVTLRCSPISGHKSVSWYQQVLGQGPQFIFQYYEKEERGRGNFPDRFSARQFPNYSSELNVNALLLGDSALYLCASSIRARNQPQHFGDGTRLSIL.

This clonotype was seen repeatedly, ten times or more. The chain is built from TRBV10-3 and TRBJ2-7, with D possibly TRBD1 on 5 matching bases. This CDR3 has 16 residues. Germline CDR1 and CDR2: ENHRY and SYGVKD. V was shortened by 6 bases and J by 1 base, with 19 bases between the two germline ends. In nucleotides, the CDR3 is TGTGCCATCAGAGGCGTGGCAGGGCCCAATTCCTACGAGCAGTACTTC. Amino acid sequence: CAIRGVAGPNSYEQYF.

The chain recombines TRBV5-1 with TRBJ2-1; 9 positions agree with TRBD2. Germline-derived CDR1 and CDR2 are SGHRS and YFSETQ. The CDR3 consists of 16 residues. The ends lost 4 bases at V and 3 bases at J; junction bases unmatched: 8. The CDR3 sequence is CASSPGGTSLYNEQFF. The CDR3 nucleotides are TGCGCCAGCAGCCCGGGGGGGACTAGCCTCTACAATGAGCAGTTCTTC.

The rearrangement joins TRBV11-2 to TRBJ2-2; no firm D call. V was cut by 11 bases and J by 2 bases, with 18 bases left in between. The CDR3 runs to 15 residues. Germline V gene sequence: CDR1 SGHAT, CDR2 FQNNGV. CDR3 loop: CACSRSGVNTGELFF. The DNA for the CDR3 is TGTGCCTGTAGCCGATCTGGGGTTAACACCGGGGAGCTGTTTTTT.

This clonotype was found a few times. The chain links TRBV28 to TRBJ2-3; unclear D gene. CDR3 length: 10 amino acids. Between the trimmed V and J ends, which lost 5 bases and 9 bases, there was a span of 6 bases. CDR1 and CDR2 (germline): MDHEN, SYDVKM. Here the CDR3 reads CASSQRTQYF. The CDR3 DNA reads as TGTGCCAGCAGTCAACGAACGCAGTATTTT.